One and the same sample provided the 25 T cell receptor beta chains below, sequenced in a study of preoperative IRX-2 immunotherapy in early breast cancer. The treatment: preoperative locoregional IRX-2 cytokine immunotherapy. Clones were read by immunoSEQ multiplex PCR, and TCRdb kept only the in-frame ones, dropping some. Among fewer than 650 clones, more than 70% were seen once, and the ten largest hold around 9.9%. The sample was tumor tissue, taken after IRX-2 immunotherapy. These receptors were obtained from a human donor with breast cancer.

There are a few counts of this clone. This sequence joins TRBV5-1 and TRBJ2-3; D is perhaps TRBD1 (6 bases). The V and J ends lost 4 bases and 0 bases respectively, with 15 bases between them. The CDR3 is made up of 16 amino acids. CDR1 SGHRS and CDR2 YFSETQ come from the germline V gene. CDR3 sequence: CASSLYGTTSTDTQYF. In nucleotides, the CDR3 is TGCGCCAGCAGCCTATATGGGACAACTAGCACAGATACGCAGTATTTT.

V gene TRBV6-8 combines with J gene TRBJ1-3; D call uncertain. V lost 7 bases to trimming and J lost 0 bases, with 16 bases between them. The CDR3 totals 16 residues. Germline V gene data show CDR1 as MNHGY and CDR2 as SAAAGT. This CDR3 reads CASKEQPSYSGNTIYF. The CDR3 nucleotides are TGTGCCAGCAAAGAACAGCCATCTTACTCTGGAAACACCATATATTTT.

V usage is TRBV18 and J usage is TRBJ1-6; a possible D gene is TRBD1 (5 bases). Germline V gene lookup returns CDR1 KGHSH and CDR2 LQKENI. The V end lost 3 bases, the J end lost 0 bases, and 15 bases lay between the germline ends. CDR3 size: 18 residues. CDR3 DNA sequence: TGTGCCAGCTCACCTCAAATGAGGGGAAGCTCCTATAATTCACCCCTCCACTTT. Translated, it gives CASSPQMRGSSYNSPLHF.

The chain carries TRBV11-3 and TRBJ2-7, with a weak D call TRBD1 (6 bases). Looked up from germline, CDR1 is SGHNT and CDR2 is YENEEA. V lost 1 base and J 5 bases, leaving 12 bases between the germline ends. The CDR3 is 14 amino acids. The CDR3 coding sequence is TGTGCCAGCAGCTTAGTTACAGGGCTACACGAGCAGTACTTC. Its protein is CASSLVTGLHEQYF.

The V call is TRBV19, the J call TRBJ1-3; no reliable D call. Germline CDR1 LNHDA, CDR2 SQIVND (reference sequence). The CDR3 spans 14 residues. With 5 bases removed from V and 2 bases from J, the gap between germline ends came to 10 bases. In DNA, the CDR3 is TGTGCCAGTAGTGGGCCAGCGGCTGGAAACACCATATATTTT. It is translated as CASSGPAAGNTIYF.

The rearrangement uses TRBV14 and TRBJ1-5; no reliable D call. The germline CDR1 and CDR2 sequences are SGHDN and FVKESK. CDR3 size: 12 residues. Trimming shortened V by 1 base and J by 5 bases, and 3 bases separated the two germline ends. CDR3 nucleotides: TGTGCCAGCAGCCAAGGAGATCAGCCCCAGCATTTT. Amino acids: CASSQGDQPQHF.

The chain is built from TRBV10-2 and TRBJ1-5; 7 bases match TRBD1. The CDR3 covers 14 residues. CDR1 is WSHSY and CDR2 is SAAADI in the germline V gene. J was trimmed by 1 base and V by 8 bases; bases with no gene match: 5. CDR3 coding DNA: TGCGCCAGCCGACAGGGATTGAGCAATCAGCCCCAGCATTTT. This sequence encodes CASRQGLSNQPQHF.

The rearrangement links TRBV23-1 to TRBJ1-1, with 8 bases aligning to TRBD1. Being an ORF, TRBV23-1 has a function that is uncertain. The junction had 5 bases not matched to a gene; V was cut back by 3 bases and J by 2 bases. The CDR3 consists of 15 residues. CDR3 sequence reads: CASSHPDRANTEAFF. In DNA form, the CDR3 reads TGCGCCAGCAGTCACCCGGACAGGGCTAACACTGAAGCTTTCTTT.

The V and J genes are TRBV10-1 and TRBJ1-1; D is possibly TRBD1 (5 bases). The CDR3 runs to 13 residues. V gave up 6 bases and J gave up 4 bases, with 12 bases separating them. Germline CDR1 and CDR2: WNHNN and SYGVQD (reference sequence). The CDR3 spells CASRAGAGTEAFF. The CDR3 DNA is TGCGCCAGCAGGGCCGGGGCCGGCACTGAAGCTTTCTTT.

The gene calls are TRBV11-3 and TRBJ2-1; no definite D call. The ends were cut back, 1 base at V and 8 bases at J, with 18 bases in the middle. Germline CDR1 reads SGHNT; CDR2 reads YENEEA. This CDR3 has 16 amino acids. The CDR3 coding sequence is TGTGCCAGCAGCTTAGTTAGAGACTGGGTCGTATATGAGCAGTTCTTC. It is translated as CASSLVRDWVVYEQFF.

This chain links TRBV6-8 with TRBJ1-1, with 8 nucleotides matching TRBD1. This CDR3 has 14 amino acids. Germline V gives CDR1 MNHGY, CDR2 SAAAGT. The V gene end was trimmed by 5 bases and the J gene end by 1 base; junction bases not matched to a gene: 3. CDR3 sequence: CASSVGTGNTEAFF. The CDR3 DNA is TGTGCCAGCAGTGTAGGGACAGGGAACACTGAAGCTTTCTTT.

The chain uses TRBV6-8 and TRBJ1-1; a weak D match, TRBD1 (5 bases). Trimming pared 4 bases from V and 1 base from J, leaving 10 bases between. CDR1 and CDR2 from the germline V gene are MNHGY and SAAAGT. There are 14 residues in the CDR3. CDR3 residues: CASSWGNQNTEAFF. CDR3 nucleotides: TGTGCCAGCAGTTGGGGGAACCAGAACACTGAAGCTTTCTTT.

This clone was recorded a few times. J is TRBJ2-5 and V is TRBV11-3; TRBD2 might be the D (6 bases). The CDR3 covers 14 residues. V was shortened by 6 bases and J by 4 bases, with 15 bases between the two germline ends. The germline V gene has CDR1 SGHNT and CDR2 YENEEA. The chain's CDR3 is CASSRAGPGETQYF. The CDR3 DNA reads as TGTGCCAGCAGTCGGGCGGGGCCAGGAGAGACCCAGTACTTC. Supplemented by reference TRBV11-3 and TRBJ2-5, the full variable domain reads EAGVVQSPRYKIIEKKQPVAFWCNPISGHNTLYWYLQNLGQGPELLIRYENEEAVDDSQLPKDRFSAERLKGVDSTLKIQPAELGDSAVYLCASSRAGPGETQYFGPGTRLLVL.

The V gene is TRBV6-8, the J gene TRBJ1-2; D uncertain. The length of the CDR3 is 14 residues. Trimming pared 6 bases from V and 1 base from J, leaving 12 bases between. Germline lookup yields CDR1 MNHGY and CDR2 SAAAGT. The CDR3 sequence: CASRFSQVNYGYTF. CDR3 bases: TGTGCCAGCAGATTCTCGCAAGTTAACTATGGCTACACCTTC.

The gene calls are TRBV11-3 and TRBJ1-5, with D possibly being TRBD1 (6 bases). With 4 bases removed from V and 8 bases from J, the gap between germline ends came to 21 bases. The CDR3 sequence is 16 residues long. The V gene's germline CDR1 is SGHNT and CDR2 YENEEA. CDR3 DNA sequence: TGTGCCAGCAGCTCCTTAGACAGGTCAAGGAAGAAGCCCCAGCATTTT. This codes for CASSSLDRSRKKPQHF. The full variable domain, rest sourced from reference TRBV11-3 and TRBJ1-5, is EAGVVQSPRYKIIEKKQPVAFWCNPISGHNTLYWYLQNLGQGPELLIRYENEEAVDDSQLPKDRFSAERLKGVDSTLKIQPAELGDSAVYLCASSSLDRSRKKPQHFGDGTRLSIL.

The rearrangement links TRBV19 to TRBJ2-3; possibly TRBD2 for D (7 bases). Trimming removed 6 bases at V and 4 bases at J, with 11 bases between. The CDR3 consists of 13 residues. CDR1 is LNHDA, CDR2 SQIVND, per germline (reference sequence). The chain's CDR3 is CASRSGGSDTQYF. CDR3 bases: TGTGCCAGTAGATCGGGGGGCTCAGATACGCAGTATTTT.

The rearrangement uses TRBV6-8 and TRBJ1-4; D not certain. Per the germline V gene, CDR1 is MNHGY and CDR2 is SAAAGT. Trimming cost V 4 bases and J 8 bases, with 14 bases left between them. There are 14 residues in the CDR3. The CDR3 loop reads CASSSVGLGEKLFF. CDR3 sequence (DNA): TGTGCCAGCAGTTCTGTAGGTCTGGGGGAAAAACTGTTTTTT.

V and J are TRBV12-5 and TRBJ1-1, with a weak D call TRBD1 (5 bases). Germline V gene data show CDR1 as LGHNT and CDR2 as FRNRAP. The CDR3 has 14 amino acids. The CDR3 DNA reads TGTGCCAGCAACTACCCCGGGGGGAACACTGAAGCTTTCTTT. Protein product: CASNYPGGNTEAFF.

The chain carries TRBV19 and TRBJ1-3; tentatively, D is TRBD1 (6 bases). Germline CDR1 reads LNHDA; CDR2 reads SQIVND (reference sequence). The CDR3 contains 14 residues. The V end lost 9 bases, the J end lost 0 bases, and 12 bases lay between the germline ends. Here the CDR3 DNA reads TGTGCCAGCGACGACAGGAGCTCTGGAAACACCATATATTTT. Translation gives CASDDRSSGNTIYF.

J is TRBJ1-1 and V is TRBV19, with D unresolved. The CDR3 runs to 13 residues. Trimming took off 6 bases at V and 6 bases at J, with 14 bases between the two ends. Germline V gene data show CDR1 as LNHDA and CDR2 as SQIVND (reference sequence). CDR3: CASSLGMLAEAFF. CDR3 in DNA: TGTGCCAGTAGCCTTGGGATGCTGGCTGAAGCTTTCTTT.

This chain connects TRBV30 to TRBJ1-1, with D possibly matching TRBD1 (6 bases). CDR1 and CDR2 (germline): GTSNPN, SVGIG (reference sequence). Trimming cost V 4 bases and J 2 bases, with 11 bases left between them. CDR3 size: 13 residues. CDR3 coding DNA: TGTGCCTGGATTACAGGGTTTAACACTGAAGCTTTCTTT. Translating gives CAWITGFNTEAFF.

V and J are TRBV6-8 and TRBJ2-7, with 7 bases fitting TRBD2. This CDR3 is 14 amino acids long. CDR1 MNHGY and CDR2 SAAAGT come from the germline V gene. The trim removed 2 bases at V and 3 bases at J, leaving 4 bases unmatched. This CDR3 reads CASSYPGGNYEQYF. CDR3 DNA: TGTGCCAGCAGTTACCCCGGGGGGAACTACGAGCAGTACTTC.

J is TRBJ1-1 and V is TRBV6-8; 7 bases match TRBD1. The CDR3 runs to 19 residues. Germline V gene lookup returns CDR1 MNHGY and CDR2 SAAAGT. V trimming: 7 bases; J trimming: 0 bases; junction bases outside the gene matches: 20. CDR3 amino acids: CASNPAPRGLLGMNTEAFF. CDR3 coding DNA: TGTGCCAGCAACCCCGCCCCGAGGGGGCTGCTCGGCATGAACACTGAAGCTTTCTTT.

V gene TRBV23-1 combines with J gene TRBJ2-2; no firm D call. TRBV23-1 is filed as an ORF, its function uncertain. This CDR3 is 16 amino acids long. V lost 6 bases, J lost 6 bases, and 20 bases lay in between. The CDR3 DNA reads as TGCGCCAGCAGCTTGTATGGGGTTCGGGCACCCGGGGAGCTGTTTTTT. Encoded protein: CASSLYGVRAPGELFF.

This rearrangement joins TRBV19 to TRBJ1-2; D gene uncertain. CDR3 size: 13 residues. Trimming cost V 10 bases and J 3 bases, with 15 bases left between them. From germline, CDR1 is LNHDA and CDR2 SQIVND (reference sequence). The CDR3 loop is CATQAPKYYGYTF. As DNA, the CDR3 is TGTGCCACCCAGGCACCCAAGTACTATGGCTACACCTTC.